The clone carrying this T cell receptor beta chain was seen at least ten times. Its antigen is not identified. CDR3 regions were amplified by Arm-PCR using iRepertoire HTBI primers to build TCR beta libraries. MiXCR, applied by TCRdb to the multiplex PCR reads, yields one record per CDR3 protein. This table has about 540,000 distinct CDR3 sequences, roughly 14% appearing once. The time point denotes: newly diagnosed GD, antithyroid drugs for less than 3 months. The TCR library used RNA extracted from PBMCs. This sample is part of a study of regulatory T cells in long-lasting Graves disease. Study results and limitations: Persistent Graves' patients showed reduced TCR diversity versus newly diagnosed patients.

V lost 2 bases and J lost 1, with 8 bases in between. CDR3 size: 14 residues. Germline V CDR1 and CDR2: MDHEN, SYDVKM. This sample was also put to use in a study of T cells in Graves' hyperthyroidism and ophthalmopathy.

The V gene is TRBV28, the J gene TRBJ2-5; D gene ambiguous. This sequence was found in a man aged 25 to 40 with Graves disease. The sample was peripheral blood mononuclear cells (PBMCs), taken at new diagnosis, from a patient treated with antithyroid drugs. The CDR3: CASSLIAGQETQYF. The CDR3 nucleotides are TGTGCCAGCAGTTTAATAGCCGGCCAAGAGACCCAGTACTTC.